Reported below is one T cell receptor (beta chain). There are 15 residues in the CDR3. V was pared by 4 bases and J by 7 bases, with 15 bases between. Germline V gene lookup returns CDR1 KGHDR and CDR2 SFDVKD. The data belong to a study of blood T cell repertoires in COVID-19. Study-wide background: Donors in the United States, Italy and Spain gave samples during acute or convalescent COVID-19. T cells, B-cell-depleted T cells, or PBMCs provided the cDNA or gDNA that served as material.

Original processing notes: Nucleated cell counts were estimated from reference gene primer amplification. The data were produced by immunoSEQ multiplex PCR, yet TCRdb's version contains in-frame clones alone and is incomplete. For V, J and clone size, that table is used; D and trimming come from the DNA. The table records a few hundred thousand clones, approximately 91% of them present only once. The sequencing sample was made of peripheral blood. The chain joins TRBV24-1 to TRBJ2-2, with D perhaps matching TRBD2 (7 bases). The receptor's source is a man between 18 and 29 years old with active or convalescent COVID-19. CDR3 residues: CATSDQREGVGELFF. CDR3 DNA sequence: TGTGCCACCAGTGACCAAAGGGAGGGGGTCGGGGAGCTGTTTTTT.